This passage covers 5 T cell receptor beta chains from one sample sequenced in a study of cytomegalovirus exposure and HLA in healthy donors. The PCR ran on 60 Vbeta and 13 Jbeta primers. The data were produced by immunoSEQ multiplex PCR, yet TCRdb's version contains in-frame clones alone and is incomplete. The data show approximately 160,000 clones, with roughly four fifths seen just once and 4.5% to 6% held by the top ten. The source material was PBMCs. These receptor sequences come from a man aged 25-45 years in good health and CMV-seropositive.

This chain joins TRBV2 and TRBJ2-3; D might be TRBD1 (5 bases). CDR1 is SNHLY and CDR2 is FYNNEI in the germline V gene. This CDR3 has 13 amino acids. Deletions cut 8 bases from V and 3 bases from J, with 12 bases between. The CDR3 bases are TGTGCCAGCTCTATTGACAGTACAGATACGCAGTATTTT. Encoded protein: CASSIDSTDTQYF.

The chain carries TRBV29-1 and TRBJ1-1; the match to TRBD1 covers 7 bases. This CDR3 contains 12 residues. Looked up from germline, CDR1 is SQVTM and CDR2 is ANQGSEA. With V trimmed by 6 bases and J by 6 bases, 7 bases remained unmatched. The CDR3 bases are TGCAGCGTCGGGCGGGACAGCCCTGAAGCTTTCTTT. Amino acid sequence: CSVGRDSPEAFF.

V and J are TRBV5-1 and TRBJ1-4; D unclear. CDR1 and CDR2 (germline): SGHRS, YFSETQ. V lost 0 bases and J lost 3, with 12 bases in between. This CDR3 region has 16 residues. In DNA form, the CDR3 reads TGCGCCAGCAGCTTGGGCCCACGGGGTGCTAATGAAAAACTGTTTTTT. This codes for CASSLGPRGANEKLFF.

The chain recombines TRBV28 with TRBJ2-7; maybe TRBD2 (6 bases). Germline V CDR1 and CDR2: MDHEN, SYDVKM. The germline V and J ends were trimmed by 8 bases and 2 bases, with 16 bases remaining between them. This CDR3 spans 14 amino acids. DNA of the CDR3: TGTGCCAGCGGACATAGCGGAGGGACCTACGAGCAGTACTTC. As protein: CASGHSGGTYEQYF.

This chain links TRBV9 with TRBJ2-5; 11 nucleotides align to TRBD1. CDR3 length equals 15 residues. Germline V CDR1 and CDR2: SGDLS, YYNGEE. The V gene end was trimmed by 0 bases and the J gene end by 4 bases; junction bases not matched to a gene: 2. CDR3 protein: CASSVGDRGSETQYF. The CDR3 DNA sequence: TGTGCCAGCAGCGTAGGGGACAGGGGGTCAGAGACCCAGTACTTC.